This TCR beta chain is drawn from a study of early T cells in non-severe SARS-CoV-2 infection. TCRdb reanalysed the 5' RACE reads using MiXCR and keeps one entry per CDR3 protein. The sample holds 57,000 or so distinct CDR3 sequences; approximately 12% are singletons and the top ten take about 1.2%. The clonotype comes from an adult who was a healthcare worker with PCR-confirmed SARS-CoV-2 infection or an uninfected control (not recorded which). The donor label of this sample is uncertain. The sample was whole blood, taken at baseline.

The CDR3 DNA is TGCAGCGTTGAGGGGACAGGGTATAGTCGGTACACTGAAGCTTTCTTT. Translation: CSVEGTGYSRYTEAFF. This sequence joins TRBV29-1 and TRBJ1-1; TRBD1 agrees at 9 bases. The germline V gene has CDR1 SQVTM and CDR2 ANQGSEA. Losses at the gene ends were 3 bases for V and 3 bases for J; bases not matched to a gene: 11. The CDR3 spans 16 residues. Combining the CDR3 with reference TRBV29-1 and TRBJ1-1 gives the whole variable domain SAVISQKPSRDICQRGTSLTIQCQVDSQVTMMFWYRQQPGQSLTLIATANQGSEATYESGFVIDKFPISRPNLTFSTLTVSNMSPEDSSIYLCSVEGTGYSRYTEAFFGQGTRLTVV.